Below, 6 T cell receptor beta chains from the same sample are listed, as sequenced in a study of cytomegalovirus exposure and HLA in healthy donors. In the PCR, 60 Vbeta and 13 Jbeta primers were used. Data came from immunoSEQ multiplex PCR; TCRdb stores just in-frame clones and leaves some out. The data show under 150,000 clones, 80% seen once. The specimen was PBMCs. Receptor source: a man younger than 45 in good health and CMV-seronegative.

The chain carries TRBV7-8 and TRBJ1-1; no firm D call. CDR1 is SGHVS, CDR2 FQNEAQ, per germline. Trimming took off 2 bases at V and 1 base at J, with 11 bases between the two ends. This CDR3 region has 15 residues. The CDR3 here is CASSLLLGKNTEAFF. The DNA of the CDR3 is TGTGCCAGCAGCTTATTACTCGGGAAGAACACTGAAGCTTTCTTT.

Comments on this clone: The same CDR3 can be traced to other DNA sequences in this sample. The V and J genes are TRBV5-1 and TRBJ1-2, with TRBD1 as a possible D gene (5 bases). The V and J ends lost 0 bases and 2 bases respectively, with 8 bases between them. This CDR3 comprises 14 residues. Per germline, CDR1 SGHRS and CDR2 YFSETQ. CDR3 loop: CASSLDDRNYGYTF. Written as DNA, the CDR3 is TGCGCCAGCAGCTTGGACGACAGAAACTATGGCTACACCTTC.

This clone was counted only a few times. This chain connects TRBV30 to TRBJ1-4; 10 positions agree with TRBD1. This CDR3 has 13 residues. CDR1 is GTSNPN and CDR2 is SVGIG in the germline V gene (reference sequence). The V and J ends lost 4 bases and 7 bases, in that order; junction bases with no gene match: 3. The CDR3 region is CAWTGTGVEKLFF. The CDR3 DNA is TGTGCCTGGACCGGGACAGGGGTTGAAAAACTGTTTTTT. Filled out from reference TRBV30 and TRBJ1-4, the complete variable domain reads SQTIHQWPATLVQPVGSPLSLECTVEGTSNPNLYWYRQAAGRGLQLLFYSVGIGQISSEVPQNLSASRPQDRQFILSSKKLLLSDSGFYLCAWTGTGVEKLFFGSGTQLSVL.

The J gene is TRBJ1-2, the V gene TRBV4-1, with TRBD1 matching 8 bases. Germline loops: CDR1 MGHRA, CDR2 YSYEKL. V trimming: 0 bases; J trimming: 8 bases; junction bases outside the gene matches: 8. The CDR3 is 15 amino acids. CDR3: CASSQDTAGGSGYTF. The CDR3, as DNA: TGCGCCAGCAGCCAAGATACGGCAGGGGGCAGCGGCTACACCTTC.

V is TRBV30 and J is TRBJ2-5; D uncertain. This CDR3 is 11 amino acids long. Germline CDR1 GTSNPN, CDR2 SVGIG (reference sequence). V was pared by 1 base and J by 4 bases, with 4 bases between. The CDR3 reads CAWSGGETQYF. For the CDR3, the DNA is TGTGCCTGGAGTGGAGGAGAGACCCAGTACTTC.

The rearrangement uses TRBV2 and TRBJ2-5, with 10 positions matching TRBD1. Germline trimming cut 3 bases from V and 6 bases from J; bases unmatched to any gene: 1. This CDR3 has 13 amino acids. In germline, CDR1 is SNHLY, CDR2 FYNNEI. CDR3 in amino acids: CASSEGQGQTQYF. The CDR3 DNA follows: TGTGCCAGCAGTGAGGGACAGGGGCAGACCCAGTACTTC.